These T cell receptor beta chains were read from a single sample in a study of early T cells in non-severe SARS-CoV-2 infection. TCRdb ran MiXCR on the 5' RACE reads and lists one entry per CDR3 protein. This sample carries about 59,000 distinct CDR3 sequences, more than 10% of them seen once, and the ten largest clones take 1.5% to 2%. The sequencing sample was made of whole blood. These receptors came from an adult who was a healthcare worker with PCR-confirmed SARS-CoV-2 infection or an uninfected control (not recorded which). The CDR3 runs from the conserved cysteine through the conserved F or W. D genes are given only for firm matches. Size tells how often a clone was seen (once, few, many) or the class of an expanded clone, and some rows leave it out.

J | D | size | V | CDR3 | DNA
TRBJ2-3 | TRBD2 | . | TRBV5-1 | CASRPRRGLARDTQYF | TGCGCCAGCCGGCCCCGGCGGGGACTAGCTCGAGATACGCAGTATTTT
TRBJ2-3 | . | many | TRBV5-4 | CASSLEGNTDTQYF | TGTGCCAGCAGCTTGGAGGGCAACACAGATACGCAGTATTTT
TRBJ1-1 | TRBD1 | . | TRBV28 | CASSFFGQEAFF | TGTGCCAGCAGCTTTTTCGGACAGGAGGCTTTCTTT
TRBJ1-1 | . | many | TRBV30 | CAWSVRRQSRAEAFF | TGTGCCTGGAGTGTACGCCGGCAGAGTAGGGCTGAAGCTTTCTTT
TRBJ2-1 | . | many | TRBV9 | CASSVQPSSYNEQFF | TGTGCCAGCAGCGTACAGCCTAGCTCCTACAATGAGCAGTTCTTC
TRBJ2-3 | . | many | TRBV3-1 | CASSQDPSSDTQYF | TGTGCCAGCAGCCAGGATCCTTCTTCAGATACGCAGTATTTT
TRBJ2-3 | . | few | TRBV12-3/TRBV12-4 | CASSATRDTQYF | TGTGCCAGCAGTGCGACCAGAGATACGCAGTATTTT
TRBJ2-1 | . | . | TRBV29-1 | CSALLDPGYNEQFF | TGCAGCGCCCTGCTGGACCCCGGGTACAATGAGCAGTTCTTC
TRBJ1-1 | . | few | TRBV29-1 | CSVGIEESEAFF | TGCAGCGTCGGAATTGAAGAGTCTGAAGCTTTCTTT
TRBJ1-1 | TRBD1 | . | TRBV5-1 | CASSRISTGDTEAFF | TGCGCCAGCAGCCGGATATCGACAGGGGACACTGAAGCTTTCTTT
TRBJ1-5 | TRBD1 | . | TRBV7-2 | CASSSQGGGQPQHF | TGTGCCAGCAGCTCCCAGGGGGGCGGTCAGCCCCAGCATTTT
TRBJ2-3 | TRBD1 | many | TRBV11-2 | CASSVMVQGADTQYF | TGTGCCAGCAGCGTTATGGTCCAGGGGGCAGATACGCAGTATTTT
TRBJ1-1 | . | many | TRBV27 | CASSLGGPNTEAFF | TGTGCCAGCAGTTTAGGGGGCCCGAACACTGAAGCTTTCTTT
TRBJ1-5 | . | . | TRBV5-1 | CASSFDGAQPQHF | TGCGCCAGCAGCTTCGATGGGGCGCAGCCCCAGCATTTT
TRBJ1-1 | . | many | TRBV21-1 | CASSNPPRPSPAFF | TGTGCCAGCAGCAACCCCCCCCGCCCCTCCCCGGCTTTCTTT
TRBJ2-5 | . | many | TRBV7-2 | CASSSHFGQEGTQYF | TGTGCCAGCAGCTCGCACTTTGGACAGGAGGGGACCCAGTACTTC
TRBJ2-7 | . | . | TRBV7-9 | CASSVSDNYEQYF | TGTGCCAGCAGCGTCAGTGATAACTACGAGCAGTACTTC
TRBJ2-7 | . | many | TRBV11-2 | CASSLEVGPGLGEQYF | TGTGCCAGCAGCTTAGAGGTGGGGCCAGGACTGGGAGAGCAGTACTTC
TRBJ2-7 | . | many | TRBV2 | CASYREGGYEQYF | TGTGCCAGCTACAGGGAAGGCGGCTACGAGCAGTACTTC
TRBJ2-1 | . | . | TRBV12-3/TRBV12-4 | CASTPGRDEQFF | TGTGCCAGCACCCCGGGCCGCGACGAGCAGTTCTTC
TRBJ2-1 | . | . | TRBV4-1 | CASSHGGGSLRTLAYNEQFF | TGCGCCAGCAGCCACGGGGGTGGGTCCCTAAGAACCCTAGCCTACAATGAGCAGTTCTTC
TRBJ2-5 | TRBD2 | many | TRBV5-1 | CASSLYPSGGARETQYF | TGCGCCAGCAGCTTGTACCCTAGCGGGGGGGCCCGGGAGACCCAGTACTTC
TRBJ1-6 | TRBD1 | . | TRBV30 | CAWSGFRQGLGSPLHF | TGTGCCTGGAGTGGGTTTCGACAGGGGTTGGGTTCACCCCTCCACTTT
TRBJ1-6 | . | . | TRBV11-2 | CANSHTTANSPLHF | TGTGCCAACAGCCACACCACCGCTAATTCACCCCTCCACTTT
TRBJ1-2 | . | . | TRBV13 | CASSLQVLRGYTF | TGTGCCAGCAGCTTACAGGTCTTACGTGGCTACACCTTC